The 11 T cell receptor beta chains below were found in one sample sequenced in a study of identifying expanded T cells in peripheral blood. Clones were read by immunoSEQ multiplex PCR, and TCRdb kept only the in-frame ones, dropping some. The table records about 110,000 clones, about 89% of them present only once. The sample taken for sequencing was blood. The receptors were sampled from a person aged 18 to 70 in good health.

In its sample, this clone was seen once. The rearrangement joins TRBV19 to TRBJ1-1; TRBD1 matches at 7 bases. V shed 4 bases, J shed 6 bases, and the junction held 8 bases outside the gene matches. This CDR3 is built from 14 residues. Germline CDR1 reads LNHDA; CDR2 reads SQIVND (reference sequence). The CDR3 reads CASSRWDSRSEAFF. Here the CDR3 DNA reads TGTGCCAGTAGTAGATGGGACAGTAGGTCTGAAGCTTTCTTT.

The chain couples TRBV5-1 to TRBJ2-5; D possibly corresponds to TRBD1 (6 bases). The germline CDR1 and CDR2 sequences are SGHRS and YFSETQ. The CDR3 spans 15 residues. The V gene lost 7 bases and the J gene lost 1 base, with 17 bases spanning the gap. The CDR3 DNA is TGCGCCAGCTCTCCGCAAGGACAGCTCCAAGAGACCCAGTACTTC. This gives the protein CASSPQGQLQETQYF.

The J gene is TRBJ2-1, the V gene TRBV7-2; tentative D call: TRBD2 (5 bases). V was clipped by 5 bases and J by 0 bases, with 11 bases between them. Germline CDR1 and CDR2: SGHTA and FQGNSA. This CDR3 region has 15 residues. The CDR3 DNA follows: TGTGCCAGCAGCCTCCGGAGGAGCTCCTACAATGAGCAGTTCTTC. Amino acids: CASSLRRSSYNEQFF. Supplemented by reference TRBV7-2 and TRBJ2-1, the full variable domain reads GAGVSQSPSNKVTEKGKDVELRCDPISGHTALYWYRQSLGQGLEFLIYFQGNSAPDKSGLPSDRFSAERTGGSVSTLTIQRTQQEDSAVYLCASSLRRSSYNEQFFGPGTRLTVL.

The chain uses TRBV7-2 and TRBJ2-5; no clear D. The CDR3 contains 13 residues. Per the germline V gene, CDR1 is SGHTA and CDR2 is FQGNSA. Deletions cut 1 base from V and 4 bases from J, with 7 bases between. The CDR3 here is CASSLGQAETQYF. Written as DNA, the CDR3 is TGTGCCAGCAGCTTAGGCCAGGCAGAGACCCAGTACTTC.

This chain links TRBV2 with TRBJ2-5, with D possibly matching TRBD1 (6 bases). The CDR3 is made up of 13 amino acids. V was pared by 8 bases and J by 10 bases, with 20 bases between. CDR1 SNHLY and CDR2 FYNNEI come from the germline V gene. CDR3 in DNA: TGTGCCAGCGGCAGGGGAGCTGACGAAGACCAGTACTTC. Translating gives CASGRGADEDQYF.

The J gene is TRBJ1-2, the V gene TRBV7-8; D remains ambiguous. CDR1 SGHVS and CDR2 FQNEAQ come from the germline V gene. Between the trimmed V and J ends, which lost 6 bases and 7 bases, there was a span of 12 bases. CDR3 length: 12 residues. Here the CDR3 DNA reads TGTGCCAGCAGTTACGTAGGTTCTGGCTACACCTTC. The encoded protein is CASSYVGSGYTF.

Only one count was recorded for this clone. The gene calls are TRBV7-8 and TRBJ1-2, with TRBD1 matching over 8 bases. The ends lost 5 bases at V and 2 bases at J; junction bases unmatched: 7. The CDR3 totals 15 residues. Germline lookup yields CDR1 SGHVS and CDR2 FQNEAQ. CDR3 coding DNA: TGTGCCAGCAGCCCAGGGACAGGCCGAAACTATGGCTACACCTTC. This encodes CASSPGTGRNYGYTF.

V gene TRBV5-8 combines with J gene TRBJ2-2; the D gene could be TRBD1 or TRBD2 (5 bases each). CDR1 and CDR2 from the germline V gene are SGHTS and YDEGEE. The CDR3 is made up of 15 amino acids. Trimming shortened V by 2 bases and J by 4 bases, and 12 bases separated the two germline ends. The CDR3 spells CASSFTGRVTGELFF. As DNA, the CDR3 is TGTGCCAGCAGCTTTACGGGACGAGTCACCGGGGAGCTGTTTTTT.

This sequence joins TRBV6-5 and TRBJ2-3; D tentatively fits TRBD1 or TRBD2 (5 bases each). CDR1 and CDR2 (germline): MNHEY, SVGAGI. V lost 3 bases and J lost 0, with 10 bases in between. The CDR3 covers 15 residues. CDR3 nucleotide sequence: TGTGCCAGCAGTTATGGGGGTGGGAGCACAGATACGCAGTATTTT. Amino acid sequence: CASSYGGGSTDTQYF.

This chain connects TRBV4-3 to TRBJ2-3; 7 bases map to TRBD1. The V segment lost 1 base and the J segment 7 bases; nucleotides outside the gene matches: 8. This CDR3 contains 15 residues. Germline CDR1 LGHNA, CDR2 YSLEER. CDR3 protein: CASSQVDRDKNTQYF. The CDR3 nucleotides read TGCGCCAGCAGCCAAGTCGACAGGGATAAAAATACGCAGTATTTT.

The CDR3 spells CASTSRDRGNYGYTF. In nucleotides, the CDR3 is TGTGCCAGCACCTCCAGGGACAGGGGCAACTATGGCTACACCTTC. The J gene is TRBJ1-2, the V gene TRBV6-1, with TRBD1 matching over 10 bases. J gave up 2 bases and V 7 bases, and 7 bases lay outside the gene matches. The germline V gene has CDR1 MNHNS and CDR2 SASEGT. CDR3 length equals 15 residues.